This section outlines one T cell receptor (beta chain) sequence together with its context. The authors' processing: Reference gene primers were amplified, and this amplification served to estimate nucleated cell counts. Method: immunoSEQ multiplex PCR; TCRdb's copy keeps in-frame clones and lacks some. V, J and clone size are taken as reported in that table, and D and trimming were inferred from the DNA itself. The data contain 100,000 or so clones, approximately 86% of them singletons. This entry comes from a study of blood T cell repertoires in COVID-19. About the study: Some COVID-19 samples were acute and others convalescent; all came from the United States, Italy and Spain. In each case, the material was cDNA or gDNA derived from T cells, B-cell-depleted T cells, or PBMCs.

This CDR3 has 17 residues. Germline V lookup: CDR1 LGHNT, CDR2 FRNRAP. V shed 7 bases and J shed 2 bases, with 23 bases lying between them. This sequence originates from a man aged 50 to 59 with active or convalescent COVID-19. Specimen: peripheral blood. The chain recombines TRBV12-5 with TRBJ1-2; tentative D call: TRBD1 (6 bases). CDR3 sequence (DNA): TGTGCTAGTGCCAAACAGGGTGGGCCTCGTCCAAACTATGGCTACACCTTC. Protein: CASAKQGGPRPNYGYTF.